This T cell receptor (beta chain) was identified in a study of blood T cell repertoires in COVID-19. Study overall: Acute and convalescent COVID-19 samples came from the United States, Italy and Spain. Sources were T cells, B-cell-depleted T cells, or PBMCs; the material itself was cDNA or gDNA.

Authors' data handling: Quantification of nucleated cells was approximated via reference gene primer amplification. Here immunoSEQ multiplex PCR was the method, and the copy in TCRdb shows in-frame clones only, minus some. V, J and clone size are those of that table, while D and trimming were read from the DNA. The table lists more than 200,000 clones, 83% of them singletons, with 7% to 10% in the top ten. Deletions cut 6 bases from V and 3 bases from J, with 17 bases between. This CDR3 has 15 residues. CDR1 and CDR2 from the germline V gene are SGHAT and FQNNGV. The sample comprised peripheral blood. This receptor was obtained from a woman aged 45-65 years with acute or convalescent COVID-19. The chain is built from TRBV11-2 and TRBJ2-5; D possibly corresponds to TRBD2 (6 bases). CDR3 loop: CASSPLGGPEETQYF. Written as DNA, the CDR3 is TGTGCCAGCAGTCCCCTGGGGGGACCTGAAGAGACCCAGTACTTC.